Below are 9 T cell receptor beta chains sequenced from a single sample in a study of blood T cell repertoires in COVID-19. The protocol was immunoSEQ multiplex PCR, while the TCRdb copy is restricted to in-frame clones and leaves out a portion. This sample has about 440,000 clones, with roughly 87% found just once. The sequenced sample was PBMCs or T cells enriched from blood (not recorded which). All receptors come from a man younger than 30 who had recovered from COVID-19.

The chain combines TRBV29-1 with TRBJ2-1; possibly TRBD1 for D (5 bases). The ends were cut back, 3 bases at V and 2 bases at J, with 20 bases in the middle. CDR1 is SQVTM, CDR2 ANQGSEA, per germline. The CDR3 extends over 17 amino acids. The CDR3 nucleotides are TGCAGCGTTGAGGTCCAGGGCCACTGGAACACCTACAATGAGCAGTTCTTC. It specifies CSVEVQGHWNTYNEQFF.

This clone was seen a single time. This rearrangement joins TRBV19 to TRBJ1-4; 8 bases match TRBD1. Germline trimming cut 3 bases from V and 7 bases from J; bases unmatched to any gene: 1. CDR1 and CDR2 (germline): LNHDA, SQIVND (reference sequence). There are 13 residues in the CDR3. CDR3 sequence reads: CASSIRGPEKLFF. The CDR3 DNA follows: TGTGCCAGTAGTATCAGGGGGCCTGAAAAACTGTTTTTT.

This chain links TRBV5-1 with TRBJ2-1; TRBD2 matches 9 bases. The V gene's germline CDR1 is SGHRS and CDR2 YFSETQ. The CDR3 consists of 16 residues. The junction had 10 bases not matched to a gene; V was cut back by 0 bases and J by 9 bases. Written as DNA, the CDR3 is TGCGCCAGCAGCTTGGCGGGTGGTAGCGGGAGTTTTGAGCAGTTCTTC. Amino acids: CASSLAGGSGSFEQFF.

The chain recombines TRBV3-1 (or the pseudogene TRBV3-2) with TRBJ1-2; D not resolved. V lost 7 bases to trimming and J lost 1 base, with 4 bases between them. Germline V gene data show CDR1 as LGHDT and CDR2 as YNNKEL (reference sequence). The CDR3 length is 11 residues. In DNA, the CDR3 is TGTGCCAGCAAGAGTAACTATGGCTACACCTTC. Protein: CASKSNYGYTF.

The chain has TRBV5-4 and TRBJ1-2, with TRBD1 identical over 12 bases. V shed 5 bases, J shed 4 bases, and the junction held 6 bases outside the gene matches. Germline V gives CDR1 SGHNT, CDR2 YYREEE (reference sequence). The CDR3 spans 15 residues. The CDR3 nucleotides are TGTGCCAGCAGAGGGACAGGGGGCTTGGGCTATGGCTACACCTTC. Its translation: CASRGTGGLGYGYTF. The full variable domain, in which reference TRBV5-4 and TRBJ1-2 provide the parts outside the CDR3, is ETGVTQSPTHLIKTRGQQVTLRCSSQSGHNTVSWYQQALGQGPQFIFQYYREEENGRGNFPPRFSGLQFPNYSSELNVNALELDDSALYLCASRGTGGLGYGYTFGSGTRLTVV.

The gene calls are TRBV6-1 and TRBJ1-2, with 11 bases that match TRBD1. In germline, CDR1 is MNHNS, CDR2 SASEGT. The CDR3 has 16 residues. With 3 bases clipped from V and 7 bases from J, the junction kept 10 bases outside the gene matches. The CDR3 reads CASSEEGTGGSFGYTF. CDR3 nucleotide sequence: TGTGCCAGCAGTGAGGAAGGGACAGGGGGTAGTTTTGGCTACACCTTC.

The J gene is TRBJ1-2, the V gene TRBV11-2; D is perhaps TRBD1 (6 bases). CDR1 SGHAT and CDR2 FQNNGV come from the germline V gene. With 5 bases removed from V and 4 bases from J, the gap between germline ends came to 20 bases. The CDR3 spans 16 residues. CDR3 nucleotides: TGTGCCAGCAGCCCGAGTAGGCAGGGGATGAGCTATGGCTACACCTTC. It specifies CASSPSRQGMSYGYTF.

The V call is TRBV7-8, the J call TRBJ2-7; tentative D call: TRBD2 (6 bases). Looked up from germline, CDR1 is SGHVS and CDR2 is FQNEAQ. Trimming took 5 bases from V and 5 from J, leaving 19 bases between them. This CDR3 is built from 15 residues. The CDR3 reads CASSNLAGQHHEQYF. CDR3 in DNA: TGTGCCAGCAGCAACCTCGCGGGGCAGCACCACGAGCAGTACTTC.

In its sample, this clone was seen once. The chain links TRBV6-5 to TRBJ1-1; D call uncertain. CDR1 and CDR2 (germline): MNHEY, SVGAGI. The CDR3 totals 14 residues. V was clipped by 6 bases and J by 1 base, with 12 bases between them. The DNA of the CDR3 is TGTGCCAGCAGGGTTAGACTGAAGAACACTGAAGCTTTCTTT. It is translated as CASRVRLKNTEAFF.